Listed below are T cell receptor beta chains from one sample, sequenced in a study of blood T cell repertoires in COVID-19. TCRdb's copy holds only in-frame clones and misses some; the assay was immunoSEQ multiplex PCR. The sample yields roughly 180,000 clones, approximately 89% seen once. The sequencing input was peripheral blood. These receptors originate from a woman aged 60-75 years with acute or convalescent COVID-19. The CDR3 runs from the conserved cysteine through the conserved F or W. The D gene is left open where the match is weak. Clone size is given for some rows only: seen once, a few or many times, or a class if the clone is expanded.

V gene: TRBV2; clone size: .; J gene: TRBJ2-1; D gene: .; CDR3 protein: CASSFDLEQFF; CDR3 DNA: TGTGCCAGCAGTTTTGATCTAGAGCAGTTCTTC
V gene: TRBV15; clone size: .; J gene: TRBJ1-2; D gene: TRBD1; CDR3 protein: CATSPDRGSSNYGYTF; CDR3 DNA: TGTGCCACCAGCCCAGACAGGGGGTCTTCTAACTATGGCTACACCTTC
V gene: TRBV6-5; clone size: once; J gene: TRBJ1-1; D gene: .; CDR3 protein: CASKASGQYTEAFF; CDR3 DNA: TGTGCCAGCAAGGCCTCCGGACAGTACACTGAAGCTTTCTTT
V gene: TRBV18; clone size: .; J gene: TRBJ1-1; D gene: .; CDR3 protein: CASSPNRDTEAFF; CDR3 DNA: TGTGCCAGCTCACCCAACAGGGACACTGAAGCTTTCTTT
V gene: TRBV2; clone size: .; J gene: TRBJ1-1; D gene: .; CDR3 protein: CASSYTREAFF; CDR3 DNA: TGTGCCAGCAGTTACACTCGGGAGGCTTTCTTT
V gene: TRBV5-5; clone size: .; J gene: TRBJ2-7; D gene: TRBD1; CDR3 protein: CASSFTMTGTYEQYF; CDR3 DNA: TGTGCCAGCAGCTTCACTATGACAGGGACCTACGAGCAGTACTTC
V gene: TRBV19; clone size: .; J gene: TRBJ1-2; D gene: TRBD1; CDR3 protein: CASSPRTGEEGYTF; CDR3 DNA: TGTGCCAGTAGTCCCCGGACAGGGGAGGAAGGCTACACCTTC
V gene: TRBV6-5; clone size: once; J gene: TRBJ2-3; D gene: .; CDR3 protein: CATRRGLGGSDTQYF; CDR3 DNA: TGTGCCACTCGGCGGGGGCTAGGGGGTTCAGATACGCAGTATTTT
V gene: TRBV7-9; clone size: .; J gene: TRBJ2-1; D gene: .; CDR3 protein: CASSISAYNEQFF; CDR3 DNA: TGTGCCAGCAGTATCTCAGCGTACAATGAGCAGTTCTTC
V gene: TRBV5-5; clone size: .; J gene: TRBJ2-2; D gene: TRBD2; CDR3 protein: CASSLAIAGLANTGELFF; CDR3 DNA: TGTGCCAGCAGCTTAGCTATAGCGGGACTCGCGAACACCGGGGAGCTGTTTTTT
V gene: TRBV11-2; clone size: .; J gene: TRBJ1-6; D gene: .; CDR3 protein: CASSLWLADSPLHF; CDR3 DNA: TGTGCCAGCAGCTTATGGCTGGCGGATTCACCCCTCCACTTT
V gene: TRBV6-1; clone size: once; J gene: TRBJ2-5; D gene: .; CDR3 protein: CASSEILVDLLGGTQYF; CDR3 DNA: TGTGCCAGCAGTGAAATTTTAGTGGACCTTTTGGGGGGGACCCAGTACTTC
V gene: TRBV6-1; clone size: few; J gene: TRBJ2-7; D gene: .; CDR3 protein: CASSERQGGLYEQYF; CDR3 DNA: TGTGCCAGCAGTGAACGGCAGGGGGGACTCTACGAGCAGTACTTC
V gene: TRBV5-1; clone size: .; J gene: TRBJ2-3; D gene: .; CDR3 protein: CASSLGLYTDTQYF; CDR3 DNA: TGCGCCAGCAGCCTGGGACTTTACACAGATACGCAGTATTTT
V gene: TRBV20-1; clone size: .; J gene: TRBJ2-3; D gene: TRBD2; CDR3 protein: CQAGTDTQYF; CDR3 DNA: TGCCAAGCGGGAACAGATACGCAGTATTTT
V gene: TRBV6-5; clone size: few; J gene: TRBJ1-1; D gene: .; CDR3 protein: CASIFGINTEAFF; CDR3 DNA: TGTGCCAGCATTTTCGGGATTAACACTGAAGCTTTCTTT
V gene: TRBV28; clone size: few; J gene: TRBJ1-2; D gene: TRBD1; CDR3 protein: CAIAPGGLGYGYTF; CDR3 DNA: TGTGCCATCGCCCCAGGGGGCTTAGGGTATGGCTACACCTTC
V gene: TRBV2; clone size: .; J gene: TRBJ2-1; D gene: TRBD2; CDR3 protein: CASRSPGLAAYNEQFF; CDR3 DNA: TGTGCCAGCAGGTCACCGGGACTAGCGGCCTACAATGAGCAGTTCTTC
V gene: TRBV5-1; clone size: .; J gene: TRBJ2-1; D gene: TRBD2; CDR3 protein: CASSLGGLAGDHEQFF; CDR3 DNA: TGCGCCAGCAGCTTGGGCGGACTAGCGGGAGATCATGAGCAGTTCTTC
V gene: TRBV28; clone size: .; J gene: TRBJ1-5; D gene: .; CDR3 protein: CASRPTGGVNQPQHF; CDR3 DNA: TGTGCCAGCAGGCCGACGGGGGGCGTAAATCAGCCCCAGCATTTT
V gene: TRBV4-1; clone size: .; J gene: TRBJ1-2; D gene: .; CDR3 protein: CASSQDRGYGYTF; CDR3 DNA: TGCGCCAGCAGCCAAGATCGAGGGTATGGCTACACCTTC
V gene: TRBV5-1; clone size: .; J gene: TRBJ1-1; D gene: .; CDR3 protein: CASSFPQANTEAFF; CDR3 DNA: TGCGCCAGCAGCTTTCCGCAGGCGAACACTGAAGCTTTCTTT
V gene: TRBV2; clone size: .; J gene: TRBJ1-3; D gene: .; CDR3 protein: CASTERKTRNTIYF; CDR3 DNA: TGTGCCAGCACCGAGCGGAAGACCAGGAACACCATATATTTT
V gene: TRBV7-9; clone size: .; J gene: TRBJ2-5; D gene: .; CDR3 protein: CASSLGGSLQETQYF; CDR3 DNA: TGTGCCAGCAGCTTAGGCGGCAGCCTCCAAGAGACCCAGTACTTC
V gene: TRBV28; clone size: .; J gene: TRBJ2-1; D gene: .; CDR3 protein: CASSLISQGLRNEQFF; CDR3 DNA: TGTGCCAGCAGTTTAATCTCCCAGGGCTTACGCAATGAGCAGTTCTTC
V gene: TRBV30; clone size: .; J gene: TRBJ2-5; D gene: .; CDR3 protein: CAWSVRAGASLQETQYF; CDR3 DNA: TGTGCCTGGAGTGTACGGGCAGGGGCCTCCCTCCAAGAGACCCAGTACTTC
V gene: TRBV19; clone size: .; J gene: TRBJ1-1; D gene: .; CDR3 protein: CASSTYNRAGDTEAFF; CDR3 DNA: TGTGCCAGTAGTACGTACAACAGGGCTGGAGACACTGAAGCTTTCTTT
V gene: TRBV7-7; clone size: .; J gene: TRBJ2-1; D gene: .; CDR3 protein: CASSLGAASSYNEQFF; CDR3 DNA: TGTGCTAGCAGCTTAGGGGCAGCCTCTTCCTACAATGAGCAGTTCTTC
V gene: TRBV2; clone size: .; J gene: TRBJ2-1; D gene: .; CDR3 protein: CASTKDSSYNEQFF; CDR3 DNA: TGTGCCAGCACTAAGGACAGTTCCTACAATGAGCAGTTCTTC
V gene: TRBV3-1/TRBV3-2; clone size: .; J gene: TRBJ1-2; D gene: TRBD1; CDR3 protein: CASSPGGDRGGYTF; CDR3 DNA: TGTGCCAGCAGCCCGGGAGGGGACAGGGGTGGCTACACCTTC
V gene: TRBV6-1; clone size: once; J gene: TRBJ1-1; D gene: .; CDR3 protein: CASSELRRGRSEAFF; CDR3 DNA: TGTGCCAGCAGTGAACTCCGTAGGGGCCGTAGTGAAGCTTTCTTT
V gene: TRBV7-2; clone size: once; J gene: TRBJ2-1; D gene: TRBD1; CDR3 protein: CASSQSTGGYEQFF; CDR3 DNA: TGTGCCAGCAGCCAGAGTACAGGGGGCTATGAGCAGTTCTTC
V gene: TRBV5-4; clone size: .; J gene: TRBJ1-1; D gene: .; CDR3 protein: CASRFEQGPPNTEAFF; CDR3 DNA: TGTGCCAGCAGGTTTGAACAGGGACCTCCGAACACTGAAGCTTTCTTT
V gene: TRBV3-1/TRBV3-2; clone size: once; J gene: TRBJ1-2; D gene: .; CDR3 protein: CASSQGGEGGYTF; CDR3 DNA: TGTGCCAGCAGCCAAGGGGGAGAGGGCGGCTACACCTTC
V gene: TRBV29-1; clone size: .; J gene: TRBJ1-1; D gene: .; CDR3 protein: CSVIRENTEAFF; CDR3 DNA: TGCAGCGTTATCAGGGAGAACACTGAAGCTTTCTTT
V gene: TRBV28; clone size: .; J gene: TRBJ1-3; D gene: .; CDR3 protein: CASRGGGTPSGNTIYF; CDR3 DNA: TGTGCCAGCAGGGGGGGTGGGACTCCCTCTGGAAACACCATATATTTT
V gene: TRBV28; clone size: once; J gene: TRBJ2-1; D gene: .; CDR3 protein: CASSTAGGNHNEQFF; CDR3 DNA: TGTGCCAGCAGTACCGCAGGAGGGAACCACAATGAGCAGTTCTTC
V gene: TRBV27; clone size: .; J gene: TRBJ1-1; D gene: TRBD1; CDR3 protein: CAIRDRVTAEAFF; CDR3 DNA: TGTGCCATCCGGGACAGGGTCACCGCTGAAGCTTTCTTT
V gene: TRBV5-1; clone size: once; J gene: TRBJ1-1; D gene: .; CDR3 protein: CASSLGRDTEAFF; CDR3 DNA: TGCGCCAGCAGCTTGGGCCGGGACACTGAAGCTTTCTTT
V gene: TRBV19; clone size: .; J gene: TRBJ2-1; D gene: TRBD2; CDR3 protein: CASSIVPSGRASEQFF; CDR3 DNA: TGTGCCAGTAGTATAGTCCCTAGCGGGAGGGCCAGTGAGCAGTTCTTC